This T cell receptor beta chain is drawn from a study of OX40 agonist ivuxolimab in advanced cancers. Measured with immunoSEQ multiplex PCR; TCRdb has only the in-frame clones, and not every one. The profile shows about 42,000 clones, around 87% of them singletons. The CDR3 is 15 residues long. CDR1 and CDR2 from the germline V gene are SGHTS and YDEGEE. This receptor was identified in an adult with an advanced solid tumor such as melanoma, head and neck, liver or kidney cancer. Sample: CD4+ or CD8+ T cells sorted from blood, taken in a trial of the OX40 agonist ivuxolimab. The chain uses TRBV5-8 and TRBJ2-5; 10 bases map to TRBD1. TRBJ2-7 explains the end of the DNA better; the J call may be wrong. In nucleotides, the CDR3 is TGTGCCAGCAGCTTATCGGGACAGGGGTTCTACGAGCAGTACTTC. Its translation is CASSLSGQGFYEQYF.